Listed below are T cell receptor beta chains from one sample, sequenced in a study of blood T cell repertoires in COVID-19. The protocol was immunoSEQ multiplex PCR, while the TCRdb copy is restricted to in-frame clones and leaves out a portion. Of around 110,000 clones in the sample, more than 70% are singletons; the top ten hold under 5.5%. The sequenced sample consisted of peripheral blood. The receptors derive from a man aged 40-49 years with active or convalescent COVID-19. CDR3s include the opening cysteine and the closing phenylalanine or tryptophan. The order of the fields is clone size, V gene, CDR3 protein. For some rows the clone size is stated as once, few or many, or as a class when expanded; others skip it.

few,TRBV25-1,CASSELTGGTYEQYF
-,TRBV6-6,CASSYAGGQETQYF
-,TRBV5-1,CASSMGTRQAHLYEQYF
-,TRBV28,CASSNRLSNEQFF
-,TRBV6-2/TRBV6-3,CASSRDRGDQPQHF
-,TRBV4-1,CASSQGVGSTGELFF
-,TRBV7-3,CASSLTTSGIPSTDTQYF
few,TRBV28,CASSGAYEQYF
few,TRBV13,CASSQRRVSGELFF
-,TRBV27,CASSQIAGEQFF
-,TRBV19,CASSITGGYNEQFF
-,TRBV28,CASSALGLAGVGTGELFF
-,TRBV18,CASSPRTGDGYTF
-,TRBV28,CASSYYQETQYF
-,TRBV7-9,CASSFADSTEAFF
-,TRBV4-2,CASSQVQGGNTEAFF
-,TRBV4-1,CASSQDSYSKYGYTF